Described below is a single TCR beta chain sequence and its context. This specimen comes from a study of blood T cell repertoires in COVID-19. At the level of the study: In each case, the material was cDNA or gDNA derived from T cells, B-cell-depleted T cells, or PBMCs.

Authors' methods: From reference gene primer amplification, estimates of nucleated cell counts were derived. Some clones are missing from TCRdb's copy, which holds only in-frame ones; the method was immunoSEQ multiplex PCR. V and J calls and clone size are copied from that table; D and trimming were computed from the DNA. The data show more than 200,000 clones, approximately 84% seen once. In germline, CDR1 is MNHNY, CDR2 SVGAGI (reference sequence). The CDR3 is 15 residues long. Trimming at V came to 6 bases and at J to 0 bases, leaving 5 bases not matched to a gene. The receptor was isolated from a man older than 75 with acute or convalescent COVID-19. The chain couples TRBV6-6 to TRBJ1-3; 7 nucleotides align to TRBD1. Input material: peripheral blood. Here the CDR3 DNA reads TGTGCCAGCAGCCAACGGGACAGCTCTGGAAACACCATATATTTT. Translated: CASSQRDSSGNTIYF.